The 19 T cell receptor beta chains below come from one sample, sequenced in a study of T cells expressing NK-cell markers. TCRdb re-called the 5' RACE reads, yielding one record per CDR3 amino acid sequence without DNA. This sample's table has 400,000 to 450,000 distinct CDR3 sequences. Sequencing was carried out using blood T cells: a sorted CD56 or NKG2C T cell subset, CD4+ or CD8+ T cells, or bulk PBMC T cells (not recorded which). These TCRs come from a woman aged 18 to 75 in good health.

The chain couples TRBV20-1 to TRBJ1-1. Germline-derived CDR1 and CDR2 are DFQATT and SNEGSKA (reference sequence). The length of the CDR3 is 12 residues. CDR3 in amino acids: CSARHENTEAFF.

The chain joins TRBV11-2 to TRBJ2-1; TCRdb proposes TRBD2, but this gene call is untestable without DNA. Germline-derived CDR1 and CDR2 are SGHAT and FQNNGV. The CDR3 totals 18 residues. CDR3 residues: CASSPAKNSGWVSGEQFF. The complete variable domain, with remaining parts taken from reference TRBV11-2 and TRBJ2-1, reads EAGVAQSPRYKIIEKRQSVAFWCNPISGHATLYWYQQILGQGPKLLIQFQNNGVVDDSQLPKDRFSAERLKGVDSTLKIQPAKLEDSAVYLCASSPAKNSGWVSGEQFFGPGTRLTVL.

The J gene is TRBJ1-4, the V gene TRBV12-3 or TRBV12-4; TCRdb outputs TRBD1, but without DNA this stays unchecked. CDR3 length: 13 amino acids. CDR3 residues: CASSTGISEKLFF.

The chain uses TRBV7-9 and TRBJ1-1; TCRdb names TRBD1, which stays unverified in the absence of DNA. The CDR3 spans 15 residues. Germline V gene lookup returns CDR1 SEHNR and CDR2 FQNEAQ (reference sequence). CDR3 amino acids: CASSGGRQGDTEAFF.

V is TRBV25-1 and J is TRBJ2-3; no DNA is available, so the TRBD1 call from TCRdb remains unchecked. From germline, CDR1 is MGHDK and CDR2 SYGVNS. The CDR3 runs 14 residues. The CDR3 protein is CASSPGTAADTQYF.

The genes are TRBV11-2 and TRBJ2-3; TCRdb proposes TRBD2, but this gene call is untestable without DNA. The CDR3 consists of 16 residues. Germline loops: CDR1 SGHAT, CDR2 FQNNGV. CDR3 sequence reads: CASRSPPQGPTDTQYF.

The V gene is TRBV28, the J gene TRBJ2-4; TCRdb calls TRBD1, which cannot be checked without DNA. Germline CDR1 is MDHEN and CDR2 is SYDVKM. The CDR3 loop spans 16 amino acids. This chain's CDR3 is CASSFPRGAGVHIQYF.

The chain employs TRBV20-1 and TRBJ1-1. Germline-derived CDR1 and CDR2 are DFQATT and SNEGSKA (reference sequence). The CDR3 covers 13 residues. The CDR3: CSARGRLNTEAFF.

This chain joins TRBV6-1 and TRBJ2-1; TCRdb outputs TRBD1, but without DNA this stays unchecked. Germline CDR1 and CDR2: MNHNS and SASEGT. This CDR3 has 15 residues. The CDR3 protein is CASTTSGTSYNEQFF.

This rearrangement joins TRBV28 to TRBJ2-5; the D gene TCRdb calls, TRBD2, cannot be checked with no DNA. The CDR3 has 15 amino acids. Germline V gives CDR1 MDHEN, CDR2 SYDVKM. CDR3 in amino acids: CASSLTSGRVVTQYF.

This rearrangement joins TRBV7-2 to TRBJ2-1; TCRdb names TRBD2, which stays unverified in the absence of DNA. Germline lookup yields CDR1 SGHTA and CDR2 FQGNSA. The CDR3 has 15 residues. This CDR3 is CASSWVVAGANEQFF.

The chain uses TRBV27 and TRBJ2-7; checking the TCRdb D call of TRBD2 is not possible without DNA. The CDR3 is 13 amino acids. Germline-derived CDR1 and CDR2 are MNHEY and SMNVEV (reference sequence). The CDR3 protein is CASSSAVPYEQYF.

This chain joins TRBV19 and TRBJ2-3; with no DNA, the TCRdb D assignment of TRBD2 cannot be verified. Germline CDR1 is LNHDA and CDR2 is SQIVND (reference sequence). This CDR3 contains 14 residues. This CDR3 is CASTSAHPEDTQYF. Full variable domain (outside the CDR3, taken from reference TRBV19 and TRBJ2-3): DGGITQSPKYLFRKEGQNVTLSCEQNLNHDAMYWYRQDPGQGLRLIYYSQIVNDFQKGDIAEGYSVSREKKESFPLTVTSAQKNPTAFYLCASTSAHPEDTQYFGPGTRLTVL.

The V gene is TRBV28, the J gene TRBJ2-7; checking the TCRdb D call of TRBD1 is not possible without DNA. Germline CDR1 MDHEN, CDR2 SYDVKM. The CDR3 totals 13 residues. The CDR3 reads CASSPPALFEQYF.

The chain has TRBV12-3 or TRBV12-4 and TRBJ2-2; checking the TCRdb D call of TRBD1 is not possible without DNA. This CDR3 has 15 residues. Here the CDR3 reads CASSDGTGNTGELFF.

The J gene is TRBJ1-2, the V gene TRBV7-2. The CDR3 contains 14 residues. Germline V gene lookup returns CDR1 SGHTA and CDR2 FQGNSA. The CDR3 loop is CASSLGGPNYGYTF.

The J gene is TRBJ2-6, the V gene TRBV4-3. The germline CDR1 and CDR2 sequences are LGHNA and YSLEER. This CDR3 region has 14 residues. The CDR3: CASSPKVGANVLTF.

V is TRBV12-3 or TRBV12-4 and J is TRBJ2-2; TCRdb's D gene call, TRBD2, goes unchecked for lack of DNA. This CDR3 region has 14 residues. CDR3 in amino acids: CASSSGPTREELFF.

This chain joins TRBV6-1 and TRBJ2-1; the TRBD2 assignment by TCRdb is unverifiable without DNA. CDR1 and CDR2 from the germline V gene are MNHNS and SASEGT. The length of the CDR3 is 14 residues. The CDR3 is CASSRLAGALEQFF.